What follows is one T cell receptor (beta chain) and its context. Its antigen is not identified. Here immunoSEQ multiplex PCR was the method, and the copy in TCRdb shows in-frame clones only, minus some. In the table there are about 34,000 clones, approximately 89% of which are singletons. This record belongs to a study of OX40 agonist ivuxolimab in advanced cancers. Study results and limitations: CD4+ and CD8+ blood T cells expanded clonally by week 6 at 0.1 to 3.0 mg/kg. More expanded clones were seen, on average, in CD8+ T cells than in CD4+.

Blood specimens came from baseline, cycle 4 day 1, and cycle 7 day 1. Deletions cut 7 bases from V and 2 bases from J, with 15 bases between. CDR1 MNHNY and CDR2 SVGAGI come from the germline V gene (reference sequence). CDR3 length: 14 residues. The TCR comes from an adult with an advanced solid tumor such as melanoma, head and neck, liver or kidney cancer. Here the sequenced sample was CD4+ or CD8+ T cells sorted from blood, taken in a trial of the OX40 agonist ivuxolimab. The V call is TRBV6-6, the J call TRBJ2-7; D unclear. Here the CDR3 reads CASNTFARPYEQYF. The CDR3 DNA reads as TGTGCCAGCAACACGTTCGCTCGCCCCTACGAGCAGTACTTC.